This T cell receptor (beta chain) was captured by sequencing in a study of T cells expressing NK-cell markers. Study context: Of eight sequenced donors, seven were HCMV-seropositive and one HCMV-seronegative.

As concerns this clonotype: Its antigen is not known.

The CDR3 is 15 residues long. Germline V gene sequence: CDR1 MNHNS, CDR2 SASEGT. Notes on the study in general: These clonotypes additionally ranked first within the CD3+CD56-NKG2C+ fraction of a few donors. NKG2C+ dominant clonotype frequencies in six or seven donors were roughly 1.0-7.5% of CD8+ T cells.

TCRdb re-analyzed the 5' RACE reads; it lists each CDR3 protein once, without DNA. The sample includes 200,000 to 300,000 distinct CDR3 sequences. The TCR was taken from a woman aged 18 to 75 in good health. This chain joins TRBV6-1 and TRBJ2-3; there is no DNA to check the TCRdb D call of TRBD1. What was sequenced was blood T cells: a sorted CD56 or NKG2C T cell subset, CD4+ or CD8+ T cells, or bulk PBMC T cells (not recorded which). The CDR3: CASSDRDRGPDTQYF.